This T cell receptor (beta chain) was obtained from a study of T cells in Graves' hyperthyroidism and ophthalmopathy. Study-wide points: Ophthalmopathy was distinguished from stable hyperthyroidism by 13 V-J signatures. Blood also contained most expanded thyroid clonotypes above 0.001.

On this clonotype itself: The antigen is not known.

RNA transcripts were the template for amplifying TCR beta CDR3 regions. The primer set for the first-round RT-PCR of the TCR CDR3 was HTBI. Each CDR3 protein is one row after TCRdb ran MiXCR on the multiplex PCR reads. The sample contains over 500,000 distinct CDR3 sequences, about 46% of which appear only once. This CDR3 has 14 residues. V was trimmed by 4 bases and J by 3 bases, leaving 12 bases between them. The germline V gene encodes CDR1 SGHRS and CDR2 YFSETQ. V usage is TRBV5-1 and J usage is TRBJ2-3; no definite D call. Sequenced sample: peripheral blood or thyroid tissue (not recorded which). The TCR comes from an adult woman with Graves' disease, either hyperthyroidism or ophthalmopathy (not recorded which). DNA for the CDR3: TGCGCCAGCAGCCAGGATCTAGTGACAGATACGCAGTATTTT. It codes for CASSQDLVTDTQYF.